These 8 T cell receptor beta chains were sequenced from one sample in a study of blood T cell repertoires in COVID-19. Profiled with immunoSEQ multiplex PCR; TCRdb holds only in-frame clones, not every one. The sample shows 150,000 or so clones, roughly 86% of them seen only once. Sample: peripheral blood. The receptors were gathered from a man aged 18-30 years with acute or convalescent COVID-19.

This clone was recorded only once. The V call is TRBV7-8, the J call TRBJ2-3, with 8 bases matching TRBD1. Germline CDR1 is SGHVS and CDR2 is FQNEAQ. The junction had 8 bases not matched to a gene; V was cut back by 5 bases and J by 4 bases. CDR3 size: 15 residues. As DNA, the CDR3 is TGTGCCAGCAGCGAGGACAGGGTTGAGGCAGATACGCAGTATTTT. As protein: CASSEDRVEADTQYF. Full variable domain (outside the CDR3, taken from reference TRBV7-8 and TRBJ2-3): GAGVSQSPRYKVAKRGQDVALRCDPISGHVSLFWYQQALGQGPEFLTYFQNEAQLDKSGLPSDRFFAERPEGSVSTLKIQRTQQEDSAVYLCASSEDRVEADTQYFGPGTRLTVL.

This chain joins TRBV6-6 and TRBJ2-3; weak D call: TRBD1 (6 bases). The CDR3 is 16 amino acids. Trimming removed 6 bases at V and 3 bases at J, with 19 bases between. Germline V lookup: CDR1 MNHNY, CDR2 SVGAGI (reference sequence). CDR3 in DNA: TGTGCCAGCAGCCCGTTCTGGCAGGGGAAAACAGATACGCAGTATTTT. Translation gives CASSPFWQGKTDTQYF.

The CDR3 reads CASSAGYSPLHF. CDR3 coding DNA: TGTGCCAGCAGCGCAGGGTACTCACCCCTCCACTTT. J is TRBJ1-6 and V is TRBV2; D is possibly TRBD1 (5 bases). Trimming left V 6 bases short and J 10 bases short, with 10 bases between. Germline assignment: CDR1 SNHLY and CDR2 FYNNEI. This CDR3 comprises 12 residues.

V is TRBV28 and J is TRBJ1-4, with D possibly matching TRBD1 (6 bases). Trimming pared 11 bases from V and 3 bases from J, leaving 19 bases between. The CDR3 has 15 residues. The germline V gene encodes CDR1 MDHEN and CDR2 SYDVKM. For the CDR3, the DNA is TGTGCCGCCAAGGGGGGGATCGGTGCTAATGAAAAACTGTTTTTT. Translation gives CAAKGGIGANEKLFF.

The chain joins TRBV23-1 to TRBJ2-7; maybe TRBD2 (6 bases). TRBV23-1 is noted as an ORF with a role that remains uncertain. The CDR3 has 18 residues. Trimming stripped 3 bases from V and 4 bases from J, with 25 bases between. In nucleotides, the CDR3 is TGCGCCAGCAGTCATGGGGTAGGGTTGGTACTAGCTTATTACGAGCAGTACTTC. Protein: CASSHGVGLVLAYYEQYF.

The J gene is TRBJ2-7, the V gene TRBV7-9; D might be TRBD1 (5 bases). V lost 6 bases and J lost 6, with 12 bases in between. The V gene's germline CDR1 is SEHNR and CDR2 FQNEAQ (reference sequence). The CDR3 sequence is 12 residues long. The CDR3 coding sequence is TGTGCCAGCAGGGGGCCCTCGTCCGAGCAGTACGTC. It is translated as CASRGPSSEQYV.

This clone has more than one count but fewer than ten. DNA for the CDR3: TGCAGTGCTGGTGCTAGCGGCACCGGGGAGCTGTTTTTT. Its protein is CSAGASGTGELFF. The V and J genes are TRBV20-1 and TRBJ2-2, with TRBD2 matching 7 bases. The V gene's germline CDR1 is DFQATT and CDR2 SNEGSKA (reference sequence). V lost 5 bases, J lost 4 bases, and 4 bases stayed unmatched. The CDR3 contains 13 residues.

The chain joins TRBV5-6 to TRBJ2-5; 9 bases match TRBD1. The CDR3 is 16 residues long. Per germline, CDR1 SGHDT and CDR2 YYEEEE. V gave up 1 base and J gave up 2 bases; unmatched junction bases: 6. In nucleotides, the CDR3 is TGTGCCAGCAGCTTGACCGGGACAGGGCTACAAGAGACCCAGTACTTC. It specifies CASSLTGTGLQETQYF.